This TCR beta chain was sequenced for a study of blood T cell repertoires in COVID-19. Across the whole study: From the United States, Italy and Spain came samples of acute and convalescent COVID-19. PBMCs, B-cell-depleted T cells, or T cells were the source of the cDNA or gDNA that made up the material.

The V end lost 8 bases, the J end lost 0 bases, and 7 bases lay between the germline ends. CDR3 length: 12 amino acids. Looked up from germline, CDR1 is SNHLY and CDR2 is FYNNEI. Per the study methods: Nucleated cell counts were estimated from reference gene primer amplification. Here immunoSEQ multiplex PCR was the method, and the copy in TCRdb shows in-frame clones only, minus some. V, J and clone size derive from that table, while D and trimming were established from the DNA sequence. The sample lists approximately 33,000 clones, 78% occurring once. The TCR sequence derives from a man between 65 and 80 years old with acute or convalescent COVID-19. This sequence joins TRBV2 and TRBJ1-2; D may be TRBD1 (6 bases). The source material was peripheral blood. CDR3 residues: CASWDTNYGYTF. CDR3 DNA sequence: TGTGCCAGCTGGGACACTAACTATGGCTACACCTTC.